This T cell receptor beta chain was observed in a study of blood T cell repertoires in COVID-19. Study as a whole: T cells, B-cell-depleted T cells, or PBMCs provided the cDNA or gDNA that served as material.

The V gene end was trimmed by 0 bases and the J gene end by 7 bases; junction bases not matched to a gene: 8. Per the germline V gene, CDR1 is SGHTA and CDR2 is FQGNSA. CDR3 length: 17 residues. Seattle researchers signed up patients amid active infection and tracked them longitudinally. Original handling: From reference gene primer amplification, estimates of nucleated cell counts were derived. The data were produced by immunoSEQ multiplex PCR, yet TCRdb's version contains in-frame clones alone and is incomplete. The V and J calls and clone size come from that table; D and trimming were worked out from the DNA. Seen here are about 200,000 clones, approximately 90% observed once, and the top ten hold 0.75% to 1%.

Sequencing was carried out using peripheral blood. This rearrangement joins TRBV7-2 to TRBJ2-1; 11 bases are a match to TRBD2. The receptor was derived from a man in his fifties or sixties with COVID-19, enrolled during active disease. The CDR3 sequence: CASSLAATSGSLNEQFF. Written as DNA, the CDR3 is TGTGCCAGCAGCTTAGCAGCCACTAGCGGGAGCTTAAATGAGCAGTTCTTC.